The 6 T cell receptor beta chains below all came from one sample that was sequenced in a study of blood T cell repertoires in COVID-19. Repertoires were generated with immunoSEQ multiplex PCR, while TCRdb's copy carries only in-frame clones and drops some. In the table there are some 350,000 clones, under 95% of which are singletons. The sample was peripheral blood. These receptors all come from a woman aged 18-29 years who had recovered from COVID-19.

J is TRBJ2-5 and V is TRBV13; 7 bases line up with TRBD1. Germline trimming cut 3 bases from V and 9 bases from J; bases unmatched to any gene: 10. This CDR3 region has 14 residues. Per germline, CDR1 PRHDT and CDR2 FYEKMQ (reference sequence). CDR3: CASSLGQSKGAQYF. The CDR3 nucleotides are TGTGCCAGCAGCTTGGGACAGTCAAAGGGGGCCCAGTACTTC.

To note about this clone: A junction end diverges from the germline sequence, so it may reflect a read error. V gene TRBV27 combines with J gene TRBJ1-6; 8 bases fit TRBD1. Germline V gene data show CDR1 as MNHEY and CDR2 as SMNVEV (reference sequence). The CDR3 consists of 16 residues. The CDR3 sequence: CASQSWDRRTNSPLHF. The CDR3, as DNA: TGTGCCAGTCAGTCCTGGGACAGGCGGACTAATTCCCCCCTCCACTTT.

V usage is TRBV6-2 or TRBV6-3 and J usage is TRBJ2-1; TRBD1 is a possible D gene (5 bases). Germline CDR1 reads MNHEY; CDR2 reads SVGEGT. The CDR3 covers 20 residues. Trimming stripped 0 bases from V and 1 base from J, with 22 bases between. The CDR3 region is CASSYSIAETPPGSYNEQFF. The CDR3 region has the DNA TGTGCCAGCAGTTACTCGATTGCGGAGACCCCCCCAGGGTCCTACAATGAGCAGTTCTTC.

The rearrangement joins TRBV2 to TRBJ2-1; TRBD1 aligns across 7 bases. There are 15 residues in the CDR3. Trimming took 7 bases from V and 4 from J; bases not matched to a gene: 10. The germline gives CDR1 SNHLY, CDR2 FYNNEI. CDR3: CASTRTGPLYNEQFF. The CDR3 nucleotides are TGTGCCAGCACTCGGACAGGCCCCCTTTACAATGAGCAGTTCTTC.

V is TRBV6-2 or TRBV6-3 and J is TRBJ2-3; 8 bases map to TRBD2. V lost 1 base, J lost 5 bases, and 11 bases stayed unmatched. The CDR3 has 17 residues. The germline gives CDR1 MNHEY, CDR2 SVGEGT. The CDR3 DNA reads as TGTGCCAGCAGTTACTTTCCGGCGGCGGGAGGTCTAGATACGCAGTATTTT. It codes for CASSYFPAAGGLDTQYF.

The J gene is TRBJ1-2, the V gene TRBV27; D may be TRBD1 (5 bases). CDR1 is MNHEY, CDR2 SMNVEV, per germline (reference sequence). CDR3 size: 13 residues. Trimming stripped 5 bases from V and 2 bases from J, with 9 bases between. The CDR3 is CASSIGGNYGYTF. The CDR3 bases are TGTGCCAGCAGTATCGGGGGGAACTATGGCTACACCTTC.